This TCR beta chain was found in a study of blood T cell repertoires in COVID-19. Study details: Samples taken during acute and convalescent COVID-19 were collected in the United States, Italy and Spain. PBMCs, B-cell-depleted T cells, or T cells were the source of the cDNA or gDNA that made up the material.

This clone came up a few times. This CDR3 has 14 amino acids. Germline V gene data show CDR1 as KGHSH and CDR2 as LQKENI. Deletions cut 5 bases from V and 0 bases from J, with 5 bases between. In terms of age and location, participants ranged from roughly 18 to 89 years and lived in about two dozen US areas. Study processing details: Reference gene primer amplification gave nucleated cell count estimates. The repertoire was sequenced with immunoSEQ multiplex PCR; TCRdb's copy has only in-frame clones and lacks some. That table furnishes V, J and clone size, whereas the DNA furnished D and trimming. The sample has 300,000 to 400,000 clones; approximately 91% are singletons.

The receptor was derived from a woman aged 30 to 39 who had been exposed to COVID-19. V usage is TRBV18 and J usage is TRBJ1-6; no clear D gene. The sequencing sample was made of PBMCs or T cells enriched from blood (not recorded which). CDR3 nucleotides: TGTGCCAGCTCAATTAGCTCCTATAATTCACCCCTCCACTTT. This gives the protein CASSISSYNSPLHF.